This T cell receptor beta chain derives from a study of shared T cell receptors in the human thymus (dated by TCRdb to the early 2020s). Regarding the study in general: The study examined how self-reactive, shared T-cell receptor alpha chains are generated in the human thymus.

Taken from cysteine to phenylalanine, the CDR3 has 16 residues. Of all the DNA, just the CDR3 is kept, 48 bases in frame from base 1. Sequences LGHNA (CDR1) and YSLEER (CDR2) are obtained from the germline V gene. Germline trimming amounts to 4 bases on V and 2 bases on J, with 10 as the count of junction bases outside the gene matches. Preparation of the library involved the immunoSEQ multiplex PCR assay. TCRdb obtained this table from immuneACCESS and retained in-frame rearrangements with V and J assigned. These tables miss some clones; where compared with another copy, unresolved V genes account for less than half of the shortfall, and the remainder is unexplained. The sample yields 720,000 or so clones; 70% to 90% were counted once. Of the sample, roughly 0.01% falls within the top ten clones. Concerning this clone itself: Its antigen is unknown. The sample holds no much larger clone one base away, and base qualities are not on file.

In addition, the sample was reused for a study of human thymus T cells. The other study reports the following: The donors were immunologically healthy infants in Finland who had open corrective cardiac surgery for congenital heart defects. The thymus tissue came from surgical resects taken out during corrective cardiac surgery. Both the thymic and the peripheral blood repertoires appeared to show biased V and J gene segment usage. The related research found that thymic TCR repertoires overlapped highly between unrelated individuals. TCR alpha and beta repertoires from roughly 8 infant thymus samples and a few related peripheral blood samples were characterized in the study. The cohort included several male and a couple of female infants, with donor ages spanning 7 to 244 days. After being mechanically released from the tissue, thymocytes were kept at -70 degrees C in pellets of about 8.5-32 million cells. A QIAsymphony instrument was used to extract genomic DNA from the frozen cell pellets. Using the immunoSEQ multiplex PCR assay, the TCRB and TCRAD loci were amplified from a standardized quantity of quality-controlled genomic DNA. The V(D)J region was spanned by amplicons of a length sufficient to cover the CDR3 and to identify V and J genes. The commercial immunoSEQ service was used to sequence amplicons on an Illumina platform. Corrections for primer bias and sequencing errors followed previously described methods, while TCRAD and TCRB definitions were based on the IMGT database. The repertoires were analysed using immunoSEQ Analyzer 3.0 and VDJTools for basic statistics, V/J segment usage, diversity estimates, rarefaction and pairwise overlap. Diversity was estimated with Chao1, ChaoE, Efron-Thisted, Shannon and inverse Simpson indices, and also on datasets down-sampled to the smallest sample. For repertoire overlap, CDR3 nucleotide sequence, V gene and J gene had to match strictly, and clustering was done by Jaccard-based multidimensional scaling. On average, thymus samples gave 650,000 to 850,000 unique TCRB clonotypes, whereas blood samples gave approximately 84,000.

Sequenced input: thymocytes. The TCR comes from a girl in the first two years of life with a congenital heart defect. Donor details come from another sample of the same person, matched by shared clones. The chain employs TRBV4-3 and TRBJ1-2, and 7 junctional nucleotides match TRBD1. Read as DNA, the sequence is TGCGCCAGCAGCCCCTTAGACAGGGCTGAAAACTATGGCTACACCTTC. Its translation is CASSPLDRAENYGYTF.